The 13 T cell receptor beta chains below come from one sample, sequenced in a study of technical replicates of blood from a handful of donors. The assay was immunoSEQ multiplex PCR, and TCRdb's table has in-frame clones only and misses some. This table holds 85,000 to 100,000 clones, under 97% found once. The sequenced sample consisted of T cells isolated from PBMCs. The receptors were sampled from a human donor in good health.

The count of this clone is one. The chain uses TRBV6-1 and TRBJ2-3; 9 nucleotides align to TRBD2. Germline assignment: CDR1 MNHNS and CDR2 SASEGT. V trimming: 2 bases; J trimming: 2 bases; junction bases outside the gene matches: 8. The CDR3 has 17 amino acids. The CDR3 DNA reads TGTGCCAGCAGTGAATCAGCGGGAGGATCCTCCACAGATACGCAGTATTTT. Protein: CASSESAGGSSTDTQYF.

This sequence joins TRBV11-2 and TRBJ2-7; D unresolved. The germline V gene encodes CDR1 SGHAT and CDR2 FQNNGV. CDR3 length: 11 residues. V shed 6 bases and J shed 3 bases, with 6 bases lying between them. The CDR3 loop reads CASSEHYEQYF. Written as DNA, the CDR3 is TGTGCCAGCAGTGAACACTACGAGCAGTACTTC.

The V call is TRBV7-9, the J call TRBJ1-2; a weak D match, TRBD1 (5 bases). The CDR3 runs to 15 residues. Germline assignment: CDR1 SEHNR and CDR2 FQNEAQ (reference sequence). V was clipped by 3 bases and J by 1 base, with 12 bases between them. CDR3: CASSFRQRHNYGYTF. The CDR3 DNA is TGTGCCAGCAGCTTTCGACAGAGACATAACTATGGCTACACCTTC.

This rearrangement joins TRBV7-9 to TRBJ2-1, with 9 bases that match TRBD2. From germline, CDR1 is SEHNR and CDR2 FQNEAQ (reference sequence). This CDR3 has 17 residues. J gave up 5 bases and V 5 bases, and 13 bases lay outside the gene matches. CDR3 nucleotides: TGTGCCAGCAGCGCGTCCTTACTAGCGGGCGTCCACAATGAGCAGTTCTTC. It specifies CASSASLLAGVHNEQFF. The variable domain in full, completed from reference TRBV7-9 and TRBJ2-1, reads DTGVSQNPRHKITKRGQNVTFRCDPISEHNRLYWYRQTLGQGPEFLTYFQNEAQLEKSRLLSDRFSAERPKGSFSTLEIQRTEQGDSAMYLCASSASLLAGVHNEQFFGPGTRLTVL.

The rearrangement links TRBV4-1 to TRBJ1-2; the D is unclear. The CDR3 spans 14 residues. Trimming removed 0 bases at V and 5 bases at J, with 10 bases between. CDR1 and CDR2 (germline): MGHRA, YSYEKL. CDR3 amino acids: CASSQDRPSYGYTF. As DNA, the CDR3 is TGCGCCAGCAGCCAAGACCGTCCCAGTTATGGCTACACCTTC.

CDR3 sequence: CASRVTASYGYTF. CDR3 sequence (DNA): TGTGCCAGCAGGGTGACAGCCAGCTATGGCTACACCTTC. V gene TRBV2 combines with J gene TRBJ1-2, with a possible D match to TRBD1 (5 bases). The length of the CDR3 is 13 residues. V was shortened by 6 bases and J by 4 bases, with 12 bases between the two germline ends. The germline gives CDR1 SNHLY, CDR2 FYNNEI.

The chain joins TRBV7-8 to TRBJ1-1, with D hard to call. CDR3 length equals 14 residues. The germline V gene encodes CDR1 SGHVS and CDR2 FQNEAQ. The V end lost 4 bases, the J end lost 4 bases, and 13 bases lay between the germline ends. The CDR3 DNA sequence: TGTGCCAGCAGCTCCCCCGGAGGGCCCACTGAAGCTTTCTTT. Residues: CASSSPGGPTEAFF.

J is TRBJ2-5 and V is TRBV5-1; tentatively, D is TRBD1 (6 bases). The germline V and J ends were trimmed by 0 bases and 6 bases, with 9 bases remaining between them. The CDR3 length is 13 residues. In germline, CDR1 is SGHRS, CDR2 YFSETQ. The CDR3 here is CASSLGGRQTQYF. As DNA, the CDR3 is TGCGCCAGCAGCTTGGGGGGGCGGCAGACCCAGTACTTC.

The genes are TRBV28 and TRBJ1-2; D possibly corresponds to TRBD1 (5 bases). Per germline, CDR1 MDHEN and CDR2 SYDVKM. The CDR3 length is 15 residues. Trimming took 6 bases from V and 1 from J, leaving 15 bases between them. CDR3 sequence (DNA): TGTGCCAGCAGCGAGACAGCCCACCATAACTATGGCTACACCTTC. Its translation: CASSETAHHNYGYTF.

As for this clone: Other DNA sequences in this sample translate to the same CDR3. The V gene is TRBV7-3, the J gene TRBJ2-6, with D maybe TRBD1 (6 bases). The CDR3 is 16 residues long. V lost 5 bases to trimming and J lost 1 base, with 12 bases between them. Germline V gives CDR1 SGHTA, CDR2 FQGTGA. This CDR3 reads CASSPTGISGANVLTF. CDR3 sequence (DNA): TGTGCCAGCAGCCCAACAGGGATTTCTGGGGCCAACGTCCTGACTTTC. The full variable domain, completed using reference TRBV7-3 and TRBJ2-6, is GAGVSQTPSNKVTEKGKYVELRCDPISGHTALYWYRQSLGQGPEFLIYFQGTGAADDSGLPNDRFFAVRPEGSVSTLKIQRTERGDSAVYLCASSPTGISGANVLTFGAGSRLTVL.

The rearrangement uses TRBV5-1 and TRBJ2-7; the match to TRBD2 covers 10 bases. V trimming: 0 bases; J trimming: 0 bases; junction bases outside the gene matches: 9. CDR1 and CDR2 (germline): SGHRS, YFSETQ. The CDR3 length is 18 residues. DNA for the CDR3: TGCGCCAGCAGCTTGGGCCGCGTAGCGGGAGGTGGCTCCTACGAGCAGTACTTC. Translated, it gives CASSLGRVAGGGSYEQYF.

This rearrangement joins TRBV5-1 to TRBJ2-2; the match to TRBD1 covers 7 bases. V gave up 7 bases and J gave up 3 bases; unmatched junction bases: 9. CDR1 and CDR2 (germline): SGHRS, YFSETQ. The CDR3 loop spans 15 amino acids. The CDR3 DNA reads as TGCGCCAGCGACCCTCAGGGGGAATACACCGGGGAGCTGTTTTTT. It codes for CASDPQGEYTGELFF.

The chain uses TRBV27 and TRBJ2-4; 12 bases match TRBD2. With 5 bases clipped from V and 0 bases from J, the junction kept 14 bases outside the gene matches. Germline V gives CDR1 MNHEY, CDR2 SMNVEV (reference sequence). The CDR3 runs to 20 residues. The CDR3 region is CASSEFTSGGLTLAKNIQYF. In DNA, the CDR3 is TGTGCCAGCAGTGAATTTACTAGCGGGGGGCTGACGCTAGCCAAAAACATTCAGTACTTC.